These 25 T cell receptor beta chains share one sample of origin, sequenced in a study of tumor and adjacent non-tumor tissue in lung cancer. Three rounds of nested PCR, following a modified ARM-PCR protocol, produced the TCRbeta library. TCRdb called the multiplex PCR reads again in MiXCR, with one record for every CDR3 protein. The table has 90,000 to 100,000 distinct CDR3 sequences, around three quarters seen once; the top ten hold 30%. RNA was extracted from bulk tissue without any cell sorting. The normal lung tissue was taken more than 3 cm from the tumor edge. The sample was distant non-tumor lung tissue. Receptors originate from a man between 60 and 70 years old with small cell lung cancer.

Comment on this clonotype: This CDR3 is missing its conserved last phenylalanine or tryptophan, likely due to a read error. The DNA is left out, because the CDR3 cannot be placed on it with certainty; the CDR3 is given as TCRdb lists it. The V gene is TRBV11-2, the J gene TRBJ2-1; the table's TRBD2 call for D was not verified on the DNA. Germline V gene data show CDR1 as SGHAT and CDR2 as FQNNGV. The CDR3 has 14 residues if both end residues are counted. CDR3 loop: CANQKRQADYEQQY.

The sample holds one count of this clonotype. Possible read error: a much larger clone is one base away. The V and J genes are TRBV5-1 and TRBJ1-1, with 7 bases lining up with TRBD1. From germline, CDR1 is SGHRS and CDR2 YFSETQ. This CDR3 comprises 15 residues. Trimming at V came to 3 bases and at J to 3 bases, leaving 8 bases not matched to a gene. The CDR3 loop reads CASSSTGQRYTEAFF. The CDR3, as DNA: TGCGCCAGCAGCTCCACGGGACAGAGGTACACTGAAGCTTTCTTT.

The table lists this clonotype with a count of one. A read error may produce the germline difference seen at one junction end. The chain links TRBV29-1 to TRBJ2-1; D is perhaps TRBD1 or TRBD2 (6 bases each). The CDR3 extends over 14 amino acids. Per the germline V gene, CDR1 is SQVTM and CDR2 is ANQGSEA. The CDR3 reads CSLETRGRLGEQFF. The CDR3 DNA reads as TGCAGCCTTGAGACCCGGGGGCGTTTAGGTGAGCAGTTCTTC.

Only one count was recorded for this clonotype. The chain joins TRBV20-1 to TRBJ2-5; D unresolved. The V gene lost 8 bases and the J gene lost 5 bases, with 15 bases spanning the gap. CDR1 is DFQATT, CDR2 SNEGSKA, per germline (reference sequence). The CDR3 spans 12 residues. The CDR3 reads CSTIASRETQYF. The CDR3 nucleotides read TGCAGTACTATTGCTTCTCGGGAGACCCAGTACTTC.

The CDR3 sequence: CSVVEYNYEEQYF. The DNA for the CDR3 is TGCAGCGTTGTAGAATATAACTACGAGGAGCAGTACTTC. The chain links TRBV29-1 to TRBJ2-7; D unresolved. Germline lookup yields CDR1 SQVTM and CDR2 ANQGSEA. This CDR3 spans 13 amino acids. Trimming removed 4 bases at V and 7 bases at J, with 17 bases between.

This clonotype was seen many times. This CDR3 reads CASSWGGGTYNEQFF. As DNA, the CDR3 is TGCGCCAGCAGCTGGGGAGGCGGGACATACAATGAGCAGTTCTTC. This rearrangement joins TRBV5-1 to TRBJ2-1; D might be TRBD1 or TRBD2, each matching 6 bases. Germline V gene lookup returns CDR1 SGHRS and CDR2 YFSETQ. This CDR3 is built from 15 residues. V lost 3 bases, J lost 4 bases, and 14 bases lay in between.

As for this clonotype: Possible read error: a much larger clone is one base away. The V call is TRBV25-1, the J call TRBJ1-2; D is ambiguous. The germline V and J ends were trimmed by 7 bases and 8 bases, with 20 bases remaining between them. This CDR3 has 14 amino acids. Germline CDR1 MGHDK, CDR2 SYGVNS. The CDR3 DNA reads TGTGCCAGCAATGGCGGTGGGGTTTCGGGAGGCTACACCTTC. Protein product: CASNGGGVSGGYTF.

As concerns this clonotype: As the CDR3 is not closed by the conserved phenylalanine or tryptophan, this likely results from a read error. The V gene is TRBV11-2, the J gene TRBJ1-1; no clear D. The CDR3 consists of 13 residues. Germline V gives CDR1 SGHAT, CDR2 FQNNGV. With 4 bases removed from V and 6 bases from J, the gap between germline ends came to 12 bases. The DNA of the CDR3 is TGTGCCAGCAGCTCTCGAAGTGAGCCTGAAGCTTTCATT. It encodes CASSSRSEPEAFI.

Concerning this clonotype itself: Germline and junction disagree at one end, which may indicate a read error. This sequence joins TRBV11-3 and TRBJ2-5; D tentatively fits TRBD1 or TRBD2 (5 bases each). The CDR3 has 15 residues. CDR1 is SGHNT, CDR2 YENEEA, per germline. CDR3 bases: TGTGCCAGCAGTTCCTGGACACGGGGATTGGTGACCCATTACTTC. Protein product: CASSSWTRGLVTHYF.

A note on this clonotype: A junction boundary mismatches the germline segment, possibly from a read error. The chain combines TRBV6-2 or TRBV6-3 with TRBJ2-5; D gene uncertain. The CDR3 has 14 amino acids. Looked up from germline, CDR1 is MNHEY and CDR2 is SVGEGT. CDR3 bases: TGTGTCAACAGTTACGCCGGAGACCCAGAGACCCAGTACTTT. Protein sequence: CVNSYAGDPETQYF.

As to this clonotype: An end of the junction differs from the germline gene, which may be a read error. The V gene is TRBV12-3 or TRBV12-4, the J gene TRBJ2-2; no definite D call. This CDR3 spans 17 amino acids. The CDR3 sequence is CASNLWQILTNTEELFF. The CDR3 bases are TGTGCAAGCAATTTATGGCAGATCCTTACTAACACCGAGGAGCTGTTTTTT.

On this clonotype itself: This is likely a read error, given that the CDR3 carries no conserved phenylalanine or tryptophan at its end. The chain has TRBV6-1 and TRBJ2-2; D is perhaps TRBD1 (6 bases). Germline V gene sequence: CDR1 MNHNS, CDR2 SASEGT. V was trimmed by 5 bases and J by 7 bases, leaving 20 bases between them. The CDR3 length is 16 residues. CDR3 residues: CASSIGAGVAGGELFL. The CDR3 DNA reads TGTGCCAGCAGTATTGGGGCAGGGGTAGCAGGCGGGGAGCTGTTTCTT.

The chain joins TRBV12-3 or TRBV12-4 to TRBJ1-2; 8 positions match TRBD1. CDR3 size: 16 residues. Unmatched junction bases numbered 8, after V lost 2 bases and J lost 3 bases. The CDR3, as DNA: TGTGCCAGCAGTTTAAATGACAGGGGTCATTACTATGGCTACACCTTC. Translated: CASSLNDRGHYYGYTF.

V usage is TRBV4-1 and J usage is TRBJ1-5; D tentatively reads TRBD1 or TRBD2 (5 bases each). The DNA matches TRBJ2-3 better at its end, which makes the J call doubtful. Germline CDR1 and CDR2: MGHRA and YSYEKL. This CDR3 comprises 18 residues. CDR3 protein: CASSQEASGALLNQPQYF. The DNA for the CDR3 is TGCGCCAGCAGCCAAGAAGCCTCCGGGGCCCTTCTCAATCAGCCCCAGTATTTT.

A remark on this clonotype: Sequence at one end of the junction differs from germline and may be a read error. J is TRBJ2-1 and V is TRBV6-5; D ambiguous. The CDR3 has 13 residues. From germline, CDR1 is MNHEY and CDR2 SVGAGI. The CDR3 nucleotides are TGTACCAGCAGCCGCTCCGGCTACAATGAGCAGTTCTTC. Encoded protein: CTSSRSGYNEQFF.

The chain is built from TRBV7-9 and TRBJ2-7; 10 bases align to TRBD1. The V and J ends lost 10 bases and 7 bases, in that order; junction bases with no gene match: 10. The CDR3 runs 13 residues. Germline assignment: CDR1 SEHNR and CDR2 FQNEAQ (reference sequence). CDR3 DNA sequence: TGTGCCATCAGTTGGACAGGGGGGTATGAGCAGTACTTC. Its translation: CAISWTGGYEQYF.

In this sample, this clonotype turned up once. The junction shows a germline mismatch at one end, possibly a read error. CDR3 region: CIASTGASTDTHYF. For the CDR3, the DNA is TGCATCGCCTCGACAGGGGCTAGCACAGATACGCACTATTTT. The rearrangement joins TRBV29-1 to TRBJ2-3; TRBD1 agrees at 8 bases. The germline CDR1 and CDR2 sequences are SQVTM and ANQGSEA. CDR3 length: 14 amino acids.

A word on this clonotype: The CDR3 does not end in the conserved phenylalanine or tryptophan, so this is likely a read error. DNA of the CDR3: TGTGCCATCAGCGGGTATACCTTGACAGGAGCACTCTATGGCTACACCATC. It yields the protein CAISGYTLTGALYGYTI. V gene TRBV6-1 combines with J gene TRBJ1-2; possible D gene TRBD1, 6 bases. CDR1 and CDR2 (germline): MNHNS, SASEGT. The CDR3 is 17 amino acids. Trimming stripped 10 bases from V and 4 bases from J, with 28 bases between.

On this clonotype: Since the CDR3 does not end with the conserved phenylalanine or tryptophan, this likely comes from a read error. The genes are TRBV6-5 and TRBJ2-5; 9 bases fit TRBD1. CDR1 and CDR2 (germline): MNHEY, SVGAGI. This CDR3 is 15 amino acids long. The ends lost 7 bases at V and 8 bases at J; junction bases unmatched: 14. CDR3 sequence reads: CASTLTPGQGGTQYV. CDR3 bases: TGTGCCAGCACCTTAACCCCGGGACAGGGAGGCACCCAGTACGTC.

As to this clonotype: A junction end diverges from the germline sequence, so it may reflect a read error. This chain links TRBV5-5 with TRBJ2-7, with no clear D. Germline-derived CDR1 and CDR2 are SGHKS and YYEKEE (reference sequence). This CDR3 comprises 14 residues. The CDR3 region is CASILHTETYEQYF. In nucleotides, the CDR3 is TGTGCGAGCATCTTACATACAGAGACCTACGAGCAGTACTTC. Full variable domain (rest looked up from reference TRBV5-5 and TRBJ2-7): DAGVTQSPTHLIKTRGQQVTLRCSPISGHKSVSWYQQVLGQGPQFIFQYYEKEERGRGNFPDRFSARQFPNYSSELNVNALLLGDSALYLCASILHTETYEQYFGPGTRLTVT.

The chain links TRBV12-3 or TRBV12-4 to TRBJ2-1; TRBD1 matches 7 bases. After removal of 7 bases from V and 10 bases from J, the junction contained 13 bases not matched to a gene. The CDR3 extends over 14 amino acids. CDR3 nucleotide sequence: TGTGCCAGCAATTCCGGGACAGAGCGCAAAGAGCAGTTCTTC. Translation gives CASNSGTERKEQFF.

Ten or more counts support this clonotype. This CDR3 reads CASSLGRSTNEKLFF. CDR3 coding DNA: TGTGCCAGCAGCTTAGGCAGGTCAACTAATGAAAAACTGTTTTTT. The chain links TRBV13 to TRBJ1-4; D gene uncertain. V was shortened by 0 bases and J by 0 bases, with 5 bases between the two germline ends. Germline assignment: CDR1 PRHDT and CDR2 FYEKMQ (reference sequence). The CDR3 has 15 amino acids.

Remarks on this clonotype: A much more abundant neighbour one base away suggests this may be a read error. V gene TRBV30 combines with J gene TRBJ1-1, with a weak D call TRBD1 (5 bases). CDR3 length equals 12 residues. Germline V gives CDR1 GTSNPN, CDR2 SVGIG (reference sequence). Trimming removed 6 bases at V and 3 bases at J, with 11 bases between. CDR3 loop: CACSVGDTEAFF. DNA for the CDR3: TGTGCCTGTAGCGTGGGGGACACTGAAGCTTTCTTT.

A note on this clonotype: This CDR3 is missing its conserved last phenylalanine or tryptophan, likely due to a read error. The chain employs TRBV29-1 and TRBJ1-1; TRBD1 might be the D (5 bases). This CDR3 is built from 11 residues. V was shortened by 6 bases and J by 6 bases, with 11 bases between the two germline ends. Germline V gene lookup returns CDR1 SQVTM and CDR2 ANQGSEA. This CDR3 is CSVGRQSEAFI. The CDR3 DNA is TGCAGCGTCGGAAGACAGTCTGAAGCTTTCATT.

Details on this clonotype: At one end, the junction sequence differs from germline, possibly due to a read error. The chain joins TRBV11-1 to TRBJ2-1; 13 nucleotides match TRBD2. From germline, CDR1 is SGHAT and CDR2 FQDESV (reference sequence). The CDR3 is 18 amino acids. CDR3: CASSSGSRTSGSGNEQFF. CDR3 nucleotide sequence: TGTGCCAGCAGCTCAGGATCGAGGACTAGCGGGAGTGGCAATGAACAGTTCTTC.